A selection of T cell receptor beta chains follows, all from one sample in a study of human T cells and chemical hapten exposure. TCRdb recomputed calls from the RACE reads with MiXCR, one row per CDR3 protein. In the table there are approximately 370,000 distinct CDR3 sequences, about 5% of which are singletons. Sequenced material: whole blood, taken in connection with sensitization to the hapten diphenylcyclopropenone (DPC). The receptors were sampled from a woman in her late teens or twenties with alopecia areata. Some clones in this sample may be carry-over from other donors' samples. CDR3s include the opening cysteine and the closing phenylalanine or tryptophan. Each record gives: clone size, D gene, V gene, J gene, CDR3 protein, CDR3 DNA. A D gene is named only where the DNA matches it firmly. A clone size is listed for some rows: how often the clone was seen (once, few, many), or a class if it is expanded.

size: .; D: .; V: TRBV12-3/TRBV12-4; J: TRBJ1-5; CDR3: CASSPRARSNQPQHF; DNA: TGTGCCAGCAGTCCCAGGGCAAGGAGCAATCAGCCCCAGCATTTT
size: .; D: .; V: TRBV6-2/TRBV6-3; J: TRBJ1-1; CDR3: CASFQVRNTEAFF; DNA: TGTGCCAGCTTCCAAGTCAGAAACACTGAAGCTTTCTTT
size: .; D: TRBD2; V: TRBV20-1; J: TRBJ2-1; CDR3: CSALLAGAYNEQFF; DNA: TGCAGTGCCCTACTAGCGGGGGCCTACAATGAGCAGTTCTTC
size: many; D: TRBD1; V: TRBV6-6; J: TRBJ1-2; CDR3: CASSYEGQGVKGYTF; DNA: TGTGCCAGCAGTTACGAGGGACAGGGGGTCAAGGGCTACACCTTC
size: few; D: TRBD1; V: TRBV20-1; J: TRBJ1-2; CDR3: CSASLTGDLNYGYTF; DNA: TGCAGTGCTAGCTTAACAGGGGACCTCAACTATGGCTACACCTTC
size: many; D: .; V: TRBV7-9; J: TRBJ2-1; CDR3: CATQGEDISYNEQFF; DNA: TGTGCAACCCAAGGAGAGGACATAAGCTACAATGAGCAGTTCTTC
size: few; D: TRBD2; V: TRBV28; J: TRBJ2-7; CDR3: CASSLGTRAYEQYF; DNA: TGTGCCAGCAGTTTAGGGACTAGAGCCTACGAGCAGTACTTC
size: few; D: .; V: TRBV12-3/TRBV12-4; J: TRBJ1-3; CDR3: CASTLGRPAEYF; DNA: TGTGCCAGCACCCTGGGACGGCCAGCGGAATATTTT
size: .; D: TRBD2; V: TRBV5-1; J: TRBJ2-3; CDR3: CASIANSGGSTDTQYF; DNA: TGCGCCAGCATCGCTAATAGCGGGGGGAGCACAGATACGCAGTATTTT
size: .; D: TRBD1; V: TRBV20-1; J: TRBJ1-1; CDR3: CSARDRGPLEAFF; DNA: TGCAGTGCTAGGGACAGGGGGCCATTGGAAGCTTTCTTT
size: .; D: .; V: TRBV20-1; J: TRBJ1-5; CDR3: CSVRTGNQPQHF; DNA: TGCAGTGTCAGGACAGGCAATCAGCCCCAGCATTTT
size: .; D: TRBD2; V: TRBV10-3; J: TRBJ2-3; CDR3: CAISDSGGAPDTQYF; DNA: TGTGCCATCAGTGATAGCGGGGGGGCCCCAGATACGCAGTATTTT
size: .; D: .; V: TRBV12-3/TRBV12-4; J: TRBJ2-1; CDR3: CASSPDTGGGLYNEQFF; DNA: TGTGCCAGCAGTCCAGATACAGGGGGGGGTTTGTACAATGAGCAGTTCTTC
size: few; D: TRBD2; V: TRBV5-1; J: TRBJ2-1; CDR3: CASSLPFTSGARLSYNEQFF; DNA: TGCGCCAGCAGCTTGCCTTTCACTAGCGGGGCACGACTCTCCTACAATGAGCAGTTCTTC
size: few; D: .; V: TRBV2; J: TRBJ1-1; CDR3: CASSEVAELGTNTEAFF; DNA: TGTGCCAGCAGTGAAGTCGCGGAGTTGGGGACGAACACTGAAGCTTTCTTT
size: few; D: .; V: TRBV7-2; J: TRBJ2-1; CDR3: CASSLGNWKNEQFF; DNA: TGTGCCAGCAGCTTGGGGAACTGGAAAAATGAGCAGTTCTTC
size: many; D: TRBD2; V: TRBV6-2/TRBV6-3; J: TRBJ2-3; CDR3: CASRPLRRGGTDTQYF; DNA: TGTGCCAGCCGTCCCCTTCGGCGGGGGGGGACAGATACGCAGTATTTT
size: many; D: .; V: TRBV12-3/TRBV12-4; J: TRBJ2-1; CDR3: CASSPTHRANNEQFF; DNA: TGTGCCAGCAGTCCGACCCACAGGGCGAATAATGAGCAGTTCTTC
size: few; D: .; V: TRBV21-1; J: TRBJ1-4; CDR3: CASSSRGLRRDGEKLFF; DNA: TGTGCCAGCAGCTCACGAGGGCTAAGGAGGGACGGGGAAAAACTGTTTTTT
size: .; D: .; V: TRBV4-1; J: TRBJ2-7; CDR3: CASSQDIPRGDEQYF; DNA: TGCGCCAGCAGCCAAGATATCCCCAGGGGAGACGAGCAGTACTTC
size: .; D: .; V: TRBV9; J: TRBJ1-1; CDR3: CASSPRSRGPDTEAFF; DNA: TGTGCCAGCAGCCCACGCTCCCGCGGGCCGGACACTGAAGCTTTCTTT